The T cell receptor (beta chain) under discussion was sequenced for a study of neurological immune-mediated disorders. General study points: None of the CDR3 amino acid sequences of expanded clones recurred across subjects, suggesting private repertoires in all groups. The level of TCR clonal expansion was highest in patients with HTLV-1-associated myelopathy and lowest in multiple sclerosis, where it fell below the level seen in healthy controls.

Synthesis of cDNA used 5'RACE (with 10-nucleotide random UMIs). A single run covered 15-18 subjects with over 170 million TCR-beta sequences. MiXCR, applied by TCRdb to the 5' RACE reads, yields one record per CDR3 protein. Counted here are more than 45,000 distinct CDR3 sequences, about 9.3% occurring once; the ten biggest clones make up 21%. This clonotype was recorded at least ten times. Its antigen is still unknown. The CDR3 is made up of 15 amino acids. Trimming at V came to 4 bases and at J to 2 bases, leaving 3 bases not matched to a gene. The V gene's germline CDR1 is SGHTA and CDR2 FQGNSA. The clonotype was recovered from a woman in her thirties or forties with HTLV-1-associated myelopathy (HAM/TSP). The chain couples TRBV7-2 to TRBJ2-5; 11 nucleotides agree with TRBD2. Sequenced input: PBMCs. This chain's CDR3 is CASSSIAGGQETQYF. CDR3 DNA: TGTGCCAGCAGCTCAATAGCGGGGGGGCAAGAGACCCAGTACTTC.